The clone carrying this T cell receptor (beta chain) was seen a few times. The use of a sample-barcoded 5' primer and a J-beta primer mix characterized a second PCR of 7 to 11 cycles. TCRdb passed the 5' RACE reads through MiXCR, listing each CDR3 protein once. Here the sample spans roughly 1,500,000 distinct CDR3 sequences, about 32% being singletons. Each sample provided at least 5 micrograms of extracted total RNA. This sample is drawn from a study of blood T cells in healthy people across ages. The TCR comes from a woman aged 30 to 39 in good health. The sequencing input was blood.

CDR3 in DNA: TGTGCCAGCAGCGTTTCGGTGAGTTCCTACAATGAGCAGTTCTTC. Translating it yields CASSVSVSSYNEQFF. V gene TRBV11-2 combines with J gene TRBJ2-1; D not resolved. Per germline, CDR1 SGHAT and CDR2 FQNNGV. The V gene lost 5 bases and the J gene lost 1 base, with 12 bases spanning the gap. The CDR3 totals 15 residues.